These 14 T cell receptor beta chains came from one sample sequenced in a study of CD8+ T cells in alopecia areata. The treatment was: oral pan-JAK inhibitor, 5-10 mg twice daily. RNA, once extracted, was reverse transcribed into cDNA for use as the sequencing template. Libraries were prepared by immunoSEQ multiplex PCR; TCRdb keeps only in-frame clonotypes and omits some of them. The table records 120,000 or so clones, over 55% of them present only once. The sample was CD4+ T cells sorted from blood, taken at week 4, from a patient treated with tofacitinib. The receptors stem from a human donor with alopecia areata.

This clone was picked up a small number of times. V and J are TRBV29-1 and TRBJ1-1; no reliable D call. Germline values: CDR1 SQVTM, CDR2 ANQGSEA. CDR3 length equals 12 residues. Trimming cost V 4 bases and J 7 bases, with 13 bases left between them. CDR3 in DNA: TGCAGCGTTGTCGGTGGTACGGGTGAAGCTTTCTTT. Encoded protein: CSVVGGTGEAFF.

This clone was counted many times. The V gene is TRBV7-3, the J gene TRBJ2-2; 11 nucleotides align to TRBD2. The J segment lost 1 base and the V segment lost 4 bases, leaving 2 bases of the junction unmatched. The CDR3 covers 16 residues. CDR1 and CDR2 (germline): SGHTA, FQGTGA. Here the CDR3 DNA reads TGTGCCAGCAGCTATCTAGCGGGAGGGAACACCGGGGAGCTGTTTTTT. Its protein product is CASSYLAGGNTGELFF.

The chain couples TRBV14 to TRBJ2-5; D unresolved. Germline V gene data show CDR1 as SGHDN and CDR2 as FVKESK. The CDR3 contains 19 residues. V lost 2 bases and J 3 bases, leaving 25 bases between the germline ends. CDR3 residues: CASSQSKVRANLREETQYF. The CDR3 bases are TGTGCCAGCAGCCAAAGTAAGGTCCGGGCGAACCTACGTGAAGAGACCCAGTACTTC.

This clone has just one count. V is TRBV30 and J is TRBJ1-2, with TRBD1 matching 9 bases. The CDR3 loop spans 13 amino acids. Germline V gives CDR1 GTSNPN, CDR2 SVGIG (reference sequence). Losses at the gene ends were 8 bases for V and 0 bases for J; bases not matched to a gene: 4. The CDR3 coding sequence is TGTGCCGGGGACAGGGAAGCTAACTATGGCTACACCTTC. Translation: CAGDREANYGYTF. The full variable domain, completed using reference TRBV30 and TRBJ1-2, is SQTIHQWPATLVQPVGSPLSLECTVEGTSNPNLYWYRQAAGRGLQLLFYSVGIGQISSEVPQNLSASRPQDRQFILSSKKLLLSDSGFYLCAGDREANYGYTFGSGTRLTVV.

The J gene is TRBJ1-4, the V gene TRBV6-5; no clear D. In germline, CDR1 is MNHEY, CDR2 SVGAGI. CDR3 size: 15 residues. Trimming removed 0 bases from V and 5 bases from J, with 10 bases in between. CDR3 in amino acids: CASSYSGDKNEKLFF. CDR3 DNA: TGTGCCAGCAGTTACTCGGGCGACAAAAATGAAAAACTGTTTTTT.

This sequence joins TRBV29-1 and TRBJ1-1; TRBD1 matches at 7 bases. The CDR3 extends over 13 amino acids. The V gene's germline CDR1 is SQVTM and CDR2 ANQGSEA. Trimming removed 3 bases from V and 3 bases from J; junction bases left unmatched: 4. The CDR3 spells CSVEGQGDTEAFF. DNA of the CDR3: TGCAGCGTTGAGGGCCAGGGGGACACTGAAGCTTTCTTT.

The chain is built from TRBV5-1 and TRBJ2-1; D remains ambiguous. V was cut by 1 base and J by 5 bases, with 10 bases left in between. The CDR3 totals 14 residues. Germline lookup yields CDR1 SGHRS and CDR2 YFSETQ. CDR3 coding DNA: TGCGCCAGCAGCTTGTTCAGAGAGCACAATGAGCAGTTCTTC. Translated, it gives CASSLFREHNEQFF.

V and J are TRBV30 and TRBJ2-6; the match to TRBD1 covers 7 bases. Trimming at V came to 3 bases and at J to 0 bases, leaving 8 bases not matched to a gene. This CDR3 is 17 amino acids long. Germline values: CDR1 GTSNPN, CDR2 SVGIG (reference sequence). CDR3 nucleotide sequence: TGTGCCTGGAGCTCAACCCGGGACAGCTCTGGGGCCAACGTCCTGACTTTC. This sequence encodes CAWSSTRDSSGANVLTF.

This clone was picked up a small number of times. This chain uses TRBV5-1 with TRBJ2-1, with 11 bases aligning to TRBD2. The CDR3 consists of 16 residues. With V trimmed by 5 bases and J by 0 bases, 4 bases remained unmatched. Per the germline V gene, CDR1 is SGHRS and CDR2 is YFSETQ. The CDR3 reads CASRATSGSSYNEQFF. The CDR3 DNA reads TGCGCCAGCAGAGCTACTAGCGGGAGCTCCTACAATGAGCAGTTCTTC.

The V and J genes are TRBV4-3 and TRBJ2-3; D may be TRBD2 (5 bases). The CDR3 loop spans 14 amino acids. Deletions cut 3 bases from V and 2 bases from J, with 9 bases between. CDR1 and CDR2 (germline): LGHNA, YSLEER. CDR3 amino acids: CASSQDLYTDTQYF. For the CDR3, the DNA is TGCGCCAGCAGCCAGGACTTATACACAGATACGCAGTATTTT.

DNA for the CDR3: TGCGCCAGCAGCCAAGACCCAACAGGGGGCACTGGTGGTGGCTACACCTTC. Protein sequence: CASSQDPTGGTGGGYTF. This rearrangement joins TRBV4-1 to TRBJ1-2; the match to TRBD1 covers 9 bases. This CDR3 is 17 amino acids long. V trimming: 0 bases; J trimming: 7 bases; junction bases outside the gene matches: 12. The germline V gene has CDR1 MGHRA and CDR2 YSYEKL.

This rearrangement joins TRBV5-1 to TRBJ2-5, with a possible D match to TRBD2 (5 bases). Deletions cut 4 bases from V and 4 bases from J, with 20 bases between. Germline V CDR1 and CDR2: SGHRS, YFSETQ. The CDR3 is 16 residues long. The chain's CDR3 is CASSHSGGGNRETQYF. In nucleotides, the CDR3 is TGCGCCAGCAGCCACTCAGGAGGAGGAAATCGAGAGACCCAGTACTTC. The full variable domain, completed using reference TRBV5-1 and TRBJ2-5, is KAGVTQTPRYLIKTRGQQVTLSCSPISGHRSVSWYQQTPGQGLQFLFEYFSETQRNKGNFPGRFSGRQFSNSRSEMNVSTLELGDSALYLCASSHSGGGNRETQYFGPGTRLLVL.

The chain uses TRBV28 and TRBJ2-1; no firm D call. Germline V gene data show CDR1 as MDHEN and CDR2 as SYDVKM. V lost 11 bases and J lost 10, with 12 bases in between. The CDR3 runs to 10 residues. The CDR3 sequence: CAPPAAEQFF. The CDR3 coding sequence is TGTGCCCCCCCCGCAGCCGAGCAGTTCTTC.

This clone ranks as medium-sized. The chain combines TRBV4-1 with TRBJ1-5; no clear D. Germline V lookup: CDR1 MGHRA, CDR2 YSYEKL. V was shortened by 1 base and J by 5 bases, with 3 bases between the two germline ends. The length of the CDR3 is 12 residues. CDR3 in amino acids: CASSQVDQPQHF. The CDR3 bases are TGCGCCAGCAGCCAAGTGGATCAGCCCCAGCATTTT.